This T cell receptor beta chain originates from a study of cytomegalovirus exposure and HLA in healthy donors. General observations from the study: Based on reports, TCR beta sequences accurately predicted HLA-A and HLA-B alleles for most subjects. TCR beta chain V- and J-gene trimming was linked, in a later analysis, to a missense variant in DCLRE1C. TCR sequences were mostly rare, though some public TCRs occurred in many donors.

Points on this clone: Its antigen is as yet unknown.

Amplification used 60 Vbeta primers and 13 Jbeta primers. Sequenced by immunoSEQ multiplex PCR; TCRdb stores in-frame clones only, minus some. The profile shows about 190,000 clones, 60% to 80% of them singletons. The sequence derives from a woman younger than 45 in good health and CMV-seropositive. Input material: PBMCs.

CDR3 DNA: TGTGCCAGCAGTGGGCCTGGAAACACCATATATTTT. Translated, it gives CASSGPGNTIYF. The V and J genes are TRBV2 and TRBJ1-3; no clear D gene. The CDR3 runs 12 residues. Germline-derived CDR1 and CDR2 are SNHLY and FYNNEI. Trimming took off 4 bases at V and 2 bases at J, with 3 bases between the two ends.